This T cell receptor beta chain derives from a study of OX40 agonist ivuxolimab in advanced cancers. Assay: immunoSEQ multiplex PCR; the TCRdb copy retains only in-frame clones and omits some. The data contain 28,000 or so clones, 75% to 90% of them seen just once; the ten biggest clones take up 38%. CDR1 SGHTA and CDR2 FQGNSA come from the germline V gene. Trimming removed 2 bases from V and 0 bases from J; junction bases left unmatched: 6. This CDR3 has 18 amino acids. The rearrangement links TRBV7-2 to TRBJ2-2; TRBD2 agrees at 10 bases. Sample: CD4+ or CD8+ T cells sorted from blood, taken in a trial of the OX40 agonist ivuxolimab. The sequence derives from an adult with an advanced solid tumor such as melanoma, head and neck, liver or kidney cancer. The CDR3 protein is CASSLLAGETTNTGELFF. CDR3 nucleotides: TGTGCCAGCAGCTTACTAGCGGGGGAAACTACGAACACCGGGGAGCTGTTTTTT.